This T cell receptor (beta chain) was profiled in a study of cytomegalovirus exposure and HLA in healthy donors. Clones were sequenced by immunoSEQ multiplex PCR, and TCRdb holds only the in-frame ones, with some missing. The sample records 150,000 to 200,000 clones, around 82% being singletons. The CDR3 runs 15 residues. Trimming at V came to 5 bases and at J to 8 bases, leaving 8 bases not matched to a gene. Germline V gives CDR1 MNHEY, CDR2 SMNVEV (reference sequence). While the first cohort had several hundred subjects, the donors belonged to the separate validation cohort of about 120 subjects. This chain uses TRBV27 with TRBJ2-1; TRBD2 matches 11 bases. The sequenced material came from PBMCs. The sequence was obtained from a woman younger than 30 in good health and CMV-seropositive. In DNA form, the CDR3 reads TGTGCCAGCAGTGCGGTAGCGGGGGGGAGGGATGAGCAGTTCTTC. This gives the protein CASSAVAGGRDEQFF.